The 31 T cell receptor beta chains in this list originate from one sample, sequenced in a study of radiotherapy plus CTLA-4 blockade in lung cancer. TCRdb's copy holds only in-frame clones and misses some; the assay was immunoSEQ multiplex PCR. The sample lists tens of thousands of clones; more than 70% were seen once. Here the sequenced sample was peripheral blood, taken from a patient treated with radiotherapy plus ipilimumab. The receptors were sampled from a human donor with non-small cell lung cancer whose response to radiotherapy plus ipilimumab could not be evaluated.

This clone appeared a single time. This chain joins TRBV6-5 and TRBJ1-6; no clear D. The CDR3 covers 14 residues. Germline V gene data show CDR1 as MNHEY and CDR2 as SVGAGI. Between the trimmed V and J ends, which lost 5 bases and 6 bases, there was a span of 11 bases. The CDR3 sequence: CASSRGSANSPLHF. CDR3 sequence (DNA): TGTGCCAGCAGTCGCGGATCCGCTAATTCACCCCTCCACTTT.

This chain uses TRBV5-1 with TRBJ2-5, with 8 bases matching TRBD2. CDR3 size: 17 residues. V shed 4 bases and J 5 bases; nucleotides not matched to a gene: 16. CDR1 is SGHRS and CDR2 is YFSETQ in the germline V gene. Here the CDR3 DNA reads TGCGCCAGCAGCATCGGCCTAAGCGGGAGTTTTGGGGAGACCCAGTACTTC. It specifies CASSIGLSGSFGETQYF.

V usage is TRBV6-5 and J usage is TRBJ1-2; TRBD1 matches 8 bases. CDR3 length: 14 residues. Trimming at V came to 0 bases and at J to 8 bases, leaving 5 bases not matched to a gene. CDR1 and CDR2 (germline): MNHEY, SVGAGI. The DNA of the CDR3 is TGTGCCAGCAGTTACTCGAGGACAGGGATAGGCTACACCTTC. Translated, it gives CASSYSRTGIGYTF.

This sequence joins TRBV4-1 and TRBJ2-7, with TRBD2 matching 7 bases. The length of the CDR3 is 15 residues. Unmatched junction bases numbered 9, after V lost 4 bases and J lost 3 bases. Per germline, CDR1 MGHRA and CDR2 YSYEKL. This CDR3 reads CASSLANLAGYEQYF. The CDR3 DNA is TGCGCCAGCAGCCTTGCCAATTTAGCGGGCTACGAGCAGTACTTC.

The chain is built from TRBV5-1 and TRBJ1-1, with 7 bases lining up with TRBD1. The CDR3 sequence is 15 residues long. The ends lost 1 base at V and 0 bases at J; junction bases unmatched: 3. Germline loops: CDR1 SGHRS, CDR2 YFSETQ. For the CDR3, the DNA is TGCGCCAGCAGCTTGTGGACAGGATTGAACACTGAAGCTTTCTTT. Translation gives CASSLWTGLNTEAFF.

This clone was detected once. The V call is TRBV11-2, the J call TRBJ1-4; maybe TRBD1 (6 bases). The CDR3 extends over 17 amino acids. V was pared by 1 base and J by 9 bases, with 21 bases between. Germline loops: CDR1 SGHAT, CDR2 FQNNGV. CDR3 sequence reads: CASSLGGGGQNLKKLFF. CDR3 DNA: TGTGCCAGCAGCTTAGGGGGAGGGGGACAAAACCTTAAAAAACTGTTTTTT.

V gene TRBV11-2 combines with J gene TRBJ2-7; 9 nucleotides align to TRBD1. The germline gives CDR1 SGHAT, CDR2 FQNNGV. The CDR3 is 15 amino acids. V was pared by 3 bases and J by 1 base, with 4 bases of the junction left unmatched. CDR3 in amino acids: CASSFGTGLSYEQYF. CDR3 DNA: TGTGCCAGCAGCTTCGGGACAGGGCTTTCCTACGAGCAGTACTTC.

The chain is built from TRBV19 and TRBJ1-2; D gene ambiguous. Germline CDR1 LNHDA, CDR2 SQIVND (reference sequence). The V gene lost 9 bases and the J gene lost 0 bases, with 23 bases spanning the gap. This CDR3 region has 17 residues. The CDR3 loop is CASSIEGLYGANYGYTF. The CDR3 coding sequence is TGTGCCAGCAGCATAGAGGGTCTTTACGGAGCTAACTATGGCTACACCTTC.

The chain links TRBV7-2 to TRBJ2-5; 9 bases agree with TRBD2. There are 17 residues in the CDR3. CDR1 is SGHTA and CDR2 is FQGNSA in the germline V gene. Unmatched junction bases numbered 17, after V lost 5 bases and J lost 7 bases. The CDR3 spells CASSTFGSGGPQGTQYF. CDR3 nucleotide sequence: TGTGCCAGCAGCACTTTCGGTAGCGGGGGACCTCAGGGGACCCAGTACTTC.

The chain has TRBV25-1 and TRBJ2-2; TRBD1 matches at 8 bases. V gave up 6 bases and J gave up 5 bases; unmatched junction bases: 14. The CDR3 runs 17 residues. Germline-derived CDR1 and CDR2 are MGHDK and SYGVNS. The CDR3 region has the DNA TGTGCCAGCAGGGGGGCCAGCAGGGGGCGCGGAACCGGGGAGCTGTTTTTT. Protein: CASRGASRGRGTGELFF.

This clone turned up a few times. The V and J genes are TRBV10-1 and TRBJ1-1; no reliable D call. This CDR3 has 13 amino acids. The germline V and J ends were trimmed by 4 bases and 2 bases, with 8 bases remaining between them. Per the germline V gene, CDR1 is WNHNN and CDR2 is SYGVQD (reference sequence). The chain's CDR3 is CASSGQVNTEAFF. In nucleotides, the CDR3 is TGCGCCAGCAGTGGACAAGTAAACACTGAAGCTTTCTTT.

This chain uses TRBV30 with TRBJ2-1; weak D call: TRBD2 (5 bases). Germline V gene sequence: CDR1 GTSNPN, CDR2 SVGIG (reference sequence). The ends were cut back, 4 bases at V and 0 bases at J, with 13 bases in the middle. This CDR3 spans 15 amino acids. Here the CDR3 reads CAWTSGESSYNEQFF. CDR3 DNA: TGTGCCTGGACCAGTGGGGAGAGCTCCTACAATGAGCAGTTCTTC.

The J gene is TRBJ1-5, the V gene TRBV29-1; no firm D call. Germline lookup yields CDR1 SQVTM and CDR2 ANQGSEA. The CDR3 loop spans 15 amino acids. Trimming took 6 bases from V and 0 from J, leaving 15 bases between them. CDR3 nucleotide sequence: TGCAGCGTCTCGGAGGGCCTATATAGCAATCAGCCCCAGCATTTT. Its protein is CSVSEGLYSNQPQHF.

This chain joins TRBV18 and TRBJ2-3, with D tentatively TRBD1 (6 bases). In germline, CDR1 is KGHSH, CDR2 LQKENI. The length of the CDR3 is 15 residues. V gave up 0 bases and J gave up 6 bases, with 13 bases separating them. The chain's CDR3 is CASSPPGQPSDTQYF. In DNA, the CDR3 is TGTGCCAGCTCACCACCAGGACAGCCCTCGGATACGCAGTATTTT. The full variable domain, in which reference TRBV18 and TRBJ2-3 provide the parts outside the CDR3, is NAGVMQNPRHLVRRRGQEARLRCSPMKGHSHVYWYRQLPEEGLKFMVYLQKENIIDESGMPKERFSAEFPKEGPSILRIQQVVRGDSAAYFCASSPPGQPSDTQYFGPGTRLTVL.

The chain links TRBV6-5 to TRBJ1-1, with TRBD1 matching over 7 bases. The CDR3 covers 14 residues. Losses at the gene ends were 8 bases for V and 0 bases for J; bases not matched to a gene: 6. CDR1 and CDR2 (germline): MNHEY, SVGAGI. The CDR3 region has the DNA TGTGCCAGCGGACAGGAGGGAGTGAACACTGAAGCTTTCTTT. This sequence encodes CASGQEGVNTEAFF.

V and J are TRBV6-4 and TRBJ1-1; D remains ambiguous. This CDR3 contains 15 residues. V was trimmed by 3 bases and J by 4 bases, leaving 15 bases between them. CDR1 MRHNA and CDR2 SNTAGT come from the germline V gene. This chain's CDR3 is CASSEGAGGFTEAFF. The CDR3 region has the DNA TGTGCCAGCAGTGAGGGTGCGGGAGGTTTCACTGAAGCTTTCTTT.

This chain connects TRBV6-5 to TRBJ2-5, with TRBD2 matching 12 bases. This CDR3 contains 15 residues. Germline CDR1 and CDR2: MNHEY and SVGAGI. V lost 8 bases, J lost 5 bases, and 9 bases stayed unmatched. The CDR3: CASRPTSGRQETQYF. The CDR3 region has the DNA TGTGCCAGCCGACCGACTAGCGGGAGACAGGAGACCCAGTACTTC.

The chain carries TRBV7-2 and TRBJ2-5, with 8 bases aligning to TRBD1. J gave up 2 bases and V 4 bases, and 12 bases lay outside the gene matches. This CDR3 comprises 17 residues. CDR1 and CDR2 from the germline V gene are SGHTA and FQGNSA. This CDR3 is CASSSSTGASLQETQYF. Written as DNA, the CDR3 is TGTGCCAGCAGCTCGTCGACAGGGGCCTCCCTTCAAGAGACCCAGTACTTC.

The gene calls are TRBV19 and TRBJ2-1; 10 positions agree with TRBD1. In germline, CDR1 is LNHDA, CDR2 SQIVND (reference sequence). The CDR3 spans 15 residues. V shed 4 bases, J shed 3 bases, and the junction held 3 bases outside the gene matches. CDR3 sequence: CASSRTGGIYNEQFF. CDR3 nucleotides: TGTGCCAGTAGTAGGACAGGGGGGATCTACAATGAGCAGTTCTTC. The full variable domain, completed using reference TRBV19 and TRBJ2-1, is DGGITQSPKYLFRKEGQNVTLSCEQNLNHDAMYWYRQDPGQGLRLIYYSQIVNDFQKGDIAEGYSVSREKKESFPLTVTSAQKNPTAFYLCASSRTGGIYNEQFFGPGTRLTVL.

The J gene is TRBJ2-2, the V gene TRBV30; D possibly corresponds to TRBD1 (6 bases). The germline V gene encodes CDR1 GTSNPN and CDR2 SVGIG (reference sequence). With 3 bases removed from V and 3 bases from J, the gap between germline ends came to 8 bases. This CDR3 has 13 residues. CDR3 in amino acids: CAWRGHHTGELFF. CDR3 DNA sequence: TGTGCCTGGAGGGGACATCACACCGGGGAGCTGTTTTTT.

In its sample, this clone was seen a few times. V is TRBV6-1 and J is TRBJ1-5, with 11 bases lining up with TRBD1. The CDR3 sequence is 17 residues long. After removal of 1 base from V and 7 bases from J, the junction contained 9 bases not matched to a gene. Germline V gives CDR1 MNHNS, CDR2 SASEGT. The CDR3 bases are TGTGCCAGCAGTGAAGGGACAGGGGGCGCGTTTAAACAGCCCCAGCATTTT. Protein sequence: CASSEGTGGAFKQPQHF.

V and J are TRBV6-5 and TRBJ2-1; 9 nucleotides line up with TRBD2. V was clipped by 6 bases and J by 12 bases; unmatched bases: 15. Germline lookup yields CDR1 MNHEY and CDR2 SVGAGI. This CDR3 contains 15 residues. CDR3 bases: TGTGCCAGCAGGACGGCACTAGCGGGCCATAGGGGGCAGTTCTTC. Protein: CASRTALAGHRGQFF.

This rearrangement joins TRBV18 to TRBJ1-2; 7 bases map to TRBD1. The germline CDR1 and CDR2 sequences are KGHSH and LQKENI. The V gene end was trimmed by 4 bases and the J gene end by 5 bases; junction bases not matched to a gene: 13. The CDR3 length is 16 residues. CDR3: CASSREIQTGLYGYTF. The CDR3 DNA reads TGTGCCAGCTCACGCGAGATACAGACAGGGCTTTATGGCTACACCTTC.

The rearrangement uses TRBV10-3 and TRBJ1-2; perhaps TRBD1 as D (6 bases). The CDR3 loop spans 13 amino acids. Germline CDR1 reads ENHRY; CDR2 reads SYGVKD. V was clipped by 6 bases and J by 5 bases, with 13 bases between them. This CDR3 is CAIRGDRGYGYTF. CDR3 coding DNA: TGTGCCATCAGGGGGGATAGGGGGTATGGCTACACCTTC.

The rearrangement links TRBV28 to TRBJ1-5; possible D gene TRBD1, 5 bases. The V end was cut by 6 bases, the J end by 7 bases, with 25 bases between. Looked up from germline, CDR1 is MDHEN and CDR2 is SYDVKM. The CDR3 covers 17 residues. The CDR3 bases are TGTGCCAGCAGCTACATCCAATGGGGGAGGGGAGGCCAGCCCCAGCATTTT. Translated, it gives CASSYIQWGRGGQPQHF.

This chain connects TRBV11-2 to TRBJ2-3, with a possible D match to TRBD2 (5 bases). In germline, CDR1 is SGHAT, CDR2 FQNNGV. This CDR3 is 14 amino acids long. V gave up 5 bases and J gave up 6 bases, with 15 bases separating them. CDR3: CASSPSYGSDTQYF. DNA for the CDR3: TGTGCCAGCAGCCCTAGCTATGGGTCGGATACGCAGTATTTT. Full variable domain (missing parts from reference TRBV11-2 and TRBJ2-3): EAGVAQSPRYKIIEKRQSVAFWCNPISGHATLYWYQQILGQGPKLLIQFQNNGVVDDSQLPKDRFSAERLKGVDSTLKIQPAKLEDSAVYLCASSPSYGSDTQYFGPGTRLTVL.

The V call is TRBV28, the J call TRBJ2-7; D is unresolved. The V gene's germline CDR1 is MDHEN and CDR2 SYDVKM. The CDR3 is 14 residues long. Trimming pared 5 bases from V and 3 bases from J, leaving 14 bases between. CDR3 protein: CASSATTEDYEQYF. Written as DNA, the CDR3 is TGTGCCAGCAGTGCTACCACTGAGGACTACGAGCAGTACTTC.

This chain joins TRBV6-6 and TRBJ2-7, with TRBD1 identical over 9 bases. V trimming: 2 bases; J trimming: 6 bases; junction bases outside the gene matches: 5. The CDR3 contains 14 residues. Germline V lookup: CDR1 MNHNY, CDR2 SVGAGI (reference sequence). As DNA, the CDR3 is TGTGCCAGCAGTTACGGGGACAGGGTAACCGAGCAGTACTTC. Translation: CASSYGDRVTEQYF.

The count of this clone is one. The J gene is TRBJ2-1, the V gene TRBV9, with D tentatively TRBD2 (5 bases). The CDR3 sequence is 14 residues long. V lost 4 bases, J lost 3 bases, and 11 bases lay in between. Germline V CDR1 and CDR2: SGDLS, YYNGEE. The DNA of the CDR3 is TGTGCCAGCAGCTCCGGAGGATACTACAATGAGCAGTTCTTC. Translation: CASSSGGYYNEQFF.

Only a few counts were recorded for this clone. The J gene is TRBJ2-5, the V gene TRBV23-1, with 15 bases that match TRBD2. TRBV23-1 is placed among ORFs of uncertain function. J gave up 1 base and V 3 bases, and 9 bases lay outside the gene matches. The CDR3 totals 19 residues. CDR3 in DNA: TGCGCCAGCAGTCACCCGGGACTAGCGGGAGGTCAGACCCAAGAGACCCAGTACTTC. Translation gives CASSHPGLAGGQTQETQYF.

In DNA form, the CDR3 reads TGTGCCAGCAGTCGTGGGGGGTTCTATGGCTACACCTTC. Its translation: CASSRGGFYGYTF. This chain joins TRBV28 and TRBJ1-2; a possible D gene is TRBD1 (5 bases). Germline V gene data show CDR1 as MDHEN and CDR2 as SYDVKM. The CDR3 runs 13 residues. Trimming cost V 5 bases and J 4 bases, with 11 bases left between them.